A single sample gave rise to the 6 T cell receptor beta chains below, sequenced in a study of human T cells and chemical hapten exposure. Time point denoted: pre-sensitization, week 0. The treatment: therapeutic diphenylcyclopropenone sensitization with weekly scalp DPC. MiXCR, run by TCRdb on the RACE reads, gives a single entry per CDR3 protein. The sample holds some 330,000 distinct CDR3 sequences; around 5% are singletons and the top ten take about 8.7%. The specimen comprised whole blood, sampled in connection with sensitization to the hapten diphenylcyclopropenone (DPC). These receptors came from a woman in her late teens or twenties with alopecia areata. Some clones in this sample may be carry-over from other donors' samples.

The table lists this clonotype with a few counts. This CDR3 reads CASSSSTNTGELFF. In nucleotides, the CDR3 is TGTGCCAGCAGCTCCAGCACGAACACCGGGGAGCTGTTTTTT. The V gene is TRBV28, the J gene TRBJ2-2, with D hard to call. The V and J ends lost 6 bases and 0 bases respectively, with 8 bases between them. Per germline, CDR1 MDHEN and CDR2 SYDVKM. The CDR3 runs to 14 residues.

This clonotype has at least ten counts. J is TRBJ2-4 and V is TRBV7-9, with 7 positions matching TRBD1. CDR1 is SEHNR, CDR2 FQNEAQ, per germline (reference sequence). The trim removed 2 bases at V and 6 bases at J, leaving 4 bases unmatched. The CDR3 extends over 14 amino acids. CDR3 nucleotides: TGTGCCAGCAGCTTAAACTACAGGGGAAACATTCAGTACTTC. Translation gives CASSLNYRGNIQYF.

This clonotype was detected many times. The CDR3 region has the DNA TGTGCCAGCAGCTTGGGACAGAGGAACACTGAAGCTTTCTTT. It translates to CASSLGQRNTEAFF. J is TRBJ1-1 and V is TRBV7-3; 7 positions match TRBD1. The CDR3 covers 14 residues. Germline assignment: CDR1 SGHTA and CDR2 FQGTGA. The ends lost 3 bases at V and 1 base at J; junction bases unmatched: 2.

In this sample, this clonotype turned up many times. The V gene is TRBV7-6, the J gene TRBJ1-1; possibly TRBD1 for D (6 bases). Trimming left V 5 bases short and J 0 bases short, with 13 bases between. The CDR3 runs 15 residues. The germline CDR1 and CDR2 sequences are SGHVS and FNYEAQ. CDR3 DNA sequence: TGTGCCAGCAGCGGGGGGCCCCTCATGAACACTGAAGCTTTCTTT. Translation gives CASSGGPLMNTEAFF.

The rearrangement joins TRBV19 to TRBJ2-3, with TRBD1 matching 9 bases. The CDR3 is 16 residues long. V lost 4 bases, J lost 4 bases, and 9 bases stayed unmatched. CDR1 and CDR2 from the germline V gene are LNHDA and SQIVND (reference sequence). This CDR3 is CASSRLQGAAADTQYF. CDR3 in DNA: TGTGCCAGTAGTAGATTACAGGGGGCGGCGGCAGATACGCAGTATTTT.

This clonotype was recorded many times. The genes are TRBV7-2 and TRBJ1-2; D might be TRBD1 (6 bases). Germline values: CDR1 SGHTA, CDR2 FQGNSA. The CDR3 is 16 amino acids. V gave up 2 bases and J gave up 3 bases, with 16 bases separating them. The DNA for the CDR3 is TGTGCCAGCAGCTTAACAGGGTCACCGCTGGACTATGGCTACACCTTC. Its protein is CASSLTGSPLDYGYTF.